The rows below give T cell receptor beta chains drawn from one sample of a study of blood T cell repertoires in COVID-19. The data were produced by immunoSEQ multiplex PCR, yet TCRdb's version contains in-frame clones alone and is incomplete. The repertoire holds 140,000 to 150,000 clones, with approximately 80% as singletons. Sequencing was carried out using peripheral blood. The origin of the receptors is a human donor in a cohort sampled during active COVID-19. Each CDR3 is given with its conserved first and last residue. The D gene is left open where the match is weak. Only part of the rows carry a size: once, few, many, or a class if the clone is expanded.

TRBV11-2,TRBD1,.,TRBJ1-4,CASSRRRDRAGEKLFF,TGTGCCAGCAGCCGCCGCCGGGACAGGGCAGGGGAAAAACTGTTTTTT
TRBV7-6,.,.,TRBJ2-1,CASSPGESSYNEQFF,TGTGCCAGCAGCCCAGGGGAAAGCTCCTACAATGAGCAGTTCTTC
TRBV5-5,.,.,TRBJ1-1,CASSLWQLNTEAFF,TGTGCCAGCAGCTTGTGGCAACTGAACACTGAAGCTTTCTTT
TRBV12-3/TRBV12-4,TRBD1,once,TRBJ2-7,CASSDRQGYEQYF,TGTGCCAGCAGCGACCGACAGGGCTACGAGCAGTACTTC
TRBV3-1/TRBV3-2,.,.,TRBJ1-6,CASSQGTRVGTPLHF,TGTGCCAGCAGCCAAGGCACCAGGGTGGGTACACCCCTCCACTTT
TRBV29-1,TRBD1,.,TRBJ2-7,CSVDREGEQYF,TGCAGCGTCGACAGGGAAGGCGAGCAGTACTTC
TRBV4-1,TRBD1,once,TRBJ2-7,CASSHPAGTGSREQYF,TGCGCCAGCAGCCACCCTGCGGGGACAGGGAGTCGCGAGCAGTACTTC
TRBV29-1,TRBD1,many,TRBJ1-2,CSVLDRGVEGYTF,TGCAGCGTCTTGGACAGGGGGGTTGAAGGCTACACCTTC
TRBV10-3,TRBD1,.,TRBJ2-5,CAISEPRTGSFQETQYF,TGTGCCATCAGTGAGCCGAGGACAGGGAGTTTCCAAGAGACCCAGTACTTC
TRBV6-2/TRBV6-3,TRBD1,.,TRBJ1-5,CASSYPGGLNQPQHF,TGTGCCAGCAGTTACCCAGGGGGCCTCAATCAGCCCCAGCATTTT
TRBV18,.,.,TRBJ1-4,CASSPGLEKLFF,TGTGCCAGCTCACCGGGGCTGGAAAAACTGTTTTTT
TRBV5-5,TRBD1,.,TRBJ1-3,CASSFDRAGNTIYF,TGTGCCAGCAGCTTTGACAGGGCTGGAAACACCATATATTTT
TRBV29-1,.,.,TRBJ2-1,CSVRGETENYNEQFF,TGCAGCGTCAGGGGAGAGACAGAGAATTACAATGAGCAGTTCTTC
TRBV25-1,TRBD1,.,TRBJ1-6,CASSEFAGQYSPLHF,TGTGCCAGCAGTGAATTCGCGGGACAGTATTCACCCCTCCACTTT
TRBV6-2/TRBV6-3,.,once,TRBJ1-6,CASSYTGRGDSPLHF,TGTGCCAGCAGTTACACGGGGCGGGGAGATTCACCCCTCCACTTT